This T cell receptor beta chain was captured by sequencing in a study of Ad26.COV2.S vaccination and SARS-CoV-2 variants. Study-level information: The vaccine Ad26.COV2.S was put into the muscle once, or twice with 56 days between.

There are 16 residues in the CDR3. Looked up from germline, CDR1 is MNHEY and CDR2 is SVGEGT. V lost 3 bases to trimming and J lost 0 bases, with 12 bases between them. Indicated treatment: some 20 received Ad26.COV2.S at low or high dose, single or two shots; roughly 5 received placebo; per-sample allocation not given. Each sample was drawn 63 days after the first injection (of vaccine or placebo). Study-level results: Post-vaccination breadth of spike-specific CD8+ and CD4+ T cell responses was reportedly substantial. Vaccine and placebo recipients had similar non-spike TCR breadth.

Of note for this clone: What it binds is unknown.

The method was immunoSEQ multiplex PCR; TCRdb's version includes in-frame clones alone and lacks a portion of them. The sample lists 300,000 to 400,000 clones, about 89% seen once, with approximately 5% in the top ten. The origin of this receptor is a person aged 18-60 years who received the Ad26.COV2.S COVID-19 vaccine or a placebo. This chain joins TRBV6-2 or TRBV6-3 and TRBJ1-5; D is perhaps TRBD1 (5 bases). The sample in question was peripheral blood, obtained in a trial of Ad26.COV2.S vaccine versus placebo. In nucleotides, the CDR3 is TGTGCCAGCAGTTATTGGGGCAGAGGTAGCAATCAGCCCCAGCATTTT. Protein: CASSYWGRGSNQPQHF.